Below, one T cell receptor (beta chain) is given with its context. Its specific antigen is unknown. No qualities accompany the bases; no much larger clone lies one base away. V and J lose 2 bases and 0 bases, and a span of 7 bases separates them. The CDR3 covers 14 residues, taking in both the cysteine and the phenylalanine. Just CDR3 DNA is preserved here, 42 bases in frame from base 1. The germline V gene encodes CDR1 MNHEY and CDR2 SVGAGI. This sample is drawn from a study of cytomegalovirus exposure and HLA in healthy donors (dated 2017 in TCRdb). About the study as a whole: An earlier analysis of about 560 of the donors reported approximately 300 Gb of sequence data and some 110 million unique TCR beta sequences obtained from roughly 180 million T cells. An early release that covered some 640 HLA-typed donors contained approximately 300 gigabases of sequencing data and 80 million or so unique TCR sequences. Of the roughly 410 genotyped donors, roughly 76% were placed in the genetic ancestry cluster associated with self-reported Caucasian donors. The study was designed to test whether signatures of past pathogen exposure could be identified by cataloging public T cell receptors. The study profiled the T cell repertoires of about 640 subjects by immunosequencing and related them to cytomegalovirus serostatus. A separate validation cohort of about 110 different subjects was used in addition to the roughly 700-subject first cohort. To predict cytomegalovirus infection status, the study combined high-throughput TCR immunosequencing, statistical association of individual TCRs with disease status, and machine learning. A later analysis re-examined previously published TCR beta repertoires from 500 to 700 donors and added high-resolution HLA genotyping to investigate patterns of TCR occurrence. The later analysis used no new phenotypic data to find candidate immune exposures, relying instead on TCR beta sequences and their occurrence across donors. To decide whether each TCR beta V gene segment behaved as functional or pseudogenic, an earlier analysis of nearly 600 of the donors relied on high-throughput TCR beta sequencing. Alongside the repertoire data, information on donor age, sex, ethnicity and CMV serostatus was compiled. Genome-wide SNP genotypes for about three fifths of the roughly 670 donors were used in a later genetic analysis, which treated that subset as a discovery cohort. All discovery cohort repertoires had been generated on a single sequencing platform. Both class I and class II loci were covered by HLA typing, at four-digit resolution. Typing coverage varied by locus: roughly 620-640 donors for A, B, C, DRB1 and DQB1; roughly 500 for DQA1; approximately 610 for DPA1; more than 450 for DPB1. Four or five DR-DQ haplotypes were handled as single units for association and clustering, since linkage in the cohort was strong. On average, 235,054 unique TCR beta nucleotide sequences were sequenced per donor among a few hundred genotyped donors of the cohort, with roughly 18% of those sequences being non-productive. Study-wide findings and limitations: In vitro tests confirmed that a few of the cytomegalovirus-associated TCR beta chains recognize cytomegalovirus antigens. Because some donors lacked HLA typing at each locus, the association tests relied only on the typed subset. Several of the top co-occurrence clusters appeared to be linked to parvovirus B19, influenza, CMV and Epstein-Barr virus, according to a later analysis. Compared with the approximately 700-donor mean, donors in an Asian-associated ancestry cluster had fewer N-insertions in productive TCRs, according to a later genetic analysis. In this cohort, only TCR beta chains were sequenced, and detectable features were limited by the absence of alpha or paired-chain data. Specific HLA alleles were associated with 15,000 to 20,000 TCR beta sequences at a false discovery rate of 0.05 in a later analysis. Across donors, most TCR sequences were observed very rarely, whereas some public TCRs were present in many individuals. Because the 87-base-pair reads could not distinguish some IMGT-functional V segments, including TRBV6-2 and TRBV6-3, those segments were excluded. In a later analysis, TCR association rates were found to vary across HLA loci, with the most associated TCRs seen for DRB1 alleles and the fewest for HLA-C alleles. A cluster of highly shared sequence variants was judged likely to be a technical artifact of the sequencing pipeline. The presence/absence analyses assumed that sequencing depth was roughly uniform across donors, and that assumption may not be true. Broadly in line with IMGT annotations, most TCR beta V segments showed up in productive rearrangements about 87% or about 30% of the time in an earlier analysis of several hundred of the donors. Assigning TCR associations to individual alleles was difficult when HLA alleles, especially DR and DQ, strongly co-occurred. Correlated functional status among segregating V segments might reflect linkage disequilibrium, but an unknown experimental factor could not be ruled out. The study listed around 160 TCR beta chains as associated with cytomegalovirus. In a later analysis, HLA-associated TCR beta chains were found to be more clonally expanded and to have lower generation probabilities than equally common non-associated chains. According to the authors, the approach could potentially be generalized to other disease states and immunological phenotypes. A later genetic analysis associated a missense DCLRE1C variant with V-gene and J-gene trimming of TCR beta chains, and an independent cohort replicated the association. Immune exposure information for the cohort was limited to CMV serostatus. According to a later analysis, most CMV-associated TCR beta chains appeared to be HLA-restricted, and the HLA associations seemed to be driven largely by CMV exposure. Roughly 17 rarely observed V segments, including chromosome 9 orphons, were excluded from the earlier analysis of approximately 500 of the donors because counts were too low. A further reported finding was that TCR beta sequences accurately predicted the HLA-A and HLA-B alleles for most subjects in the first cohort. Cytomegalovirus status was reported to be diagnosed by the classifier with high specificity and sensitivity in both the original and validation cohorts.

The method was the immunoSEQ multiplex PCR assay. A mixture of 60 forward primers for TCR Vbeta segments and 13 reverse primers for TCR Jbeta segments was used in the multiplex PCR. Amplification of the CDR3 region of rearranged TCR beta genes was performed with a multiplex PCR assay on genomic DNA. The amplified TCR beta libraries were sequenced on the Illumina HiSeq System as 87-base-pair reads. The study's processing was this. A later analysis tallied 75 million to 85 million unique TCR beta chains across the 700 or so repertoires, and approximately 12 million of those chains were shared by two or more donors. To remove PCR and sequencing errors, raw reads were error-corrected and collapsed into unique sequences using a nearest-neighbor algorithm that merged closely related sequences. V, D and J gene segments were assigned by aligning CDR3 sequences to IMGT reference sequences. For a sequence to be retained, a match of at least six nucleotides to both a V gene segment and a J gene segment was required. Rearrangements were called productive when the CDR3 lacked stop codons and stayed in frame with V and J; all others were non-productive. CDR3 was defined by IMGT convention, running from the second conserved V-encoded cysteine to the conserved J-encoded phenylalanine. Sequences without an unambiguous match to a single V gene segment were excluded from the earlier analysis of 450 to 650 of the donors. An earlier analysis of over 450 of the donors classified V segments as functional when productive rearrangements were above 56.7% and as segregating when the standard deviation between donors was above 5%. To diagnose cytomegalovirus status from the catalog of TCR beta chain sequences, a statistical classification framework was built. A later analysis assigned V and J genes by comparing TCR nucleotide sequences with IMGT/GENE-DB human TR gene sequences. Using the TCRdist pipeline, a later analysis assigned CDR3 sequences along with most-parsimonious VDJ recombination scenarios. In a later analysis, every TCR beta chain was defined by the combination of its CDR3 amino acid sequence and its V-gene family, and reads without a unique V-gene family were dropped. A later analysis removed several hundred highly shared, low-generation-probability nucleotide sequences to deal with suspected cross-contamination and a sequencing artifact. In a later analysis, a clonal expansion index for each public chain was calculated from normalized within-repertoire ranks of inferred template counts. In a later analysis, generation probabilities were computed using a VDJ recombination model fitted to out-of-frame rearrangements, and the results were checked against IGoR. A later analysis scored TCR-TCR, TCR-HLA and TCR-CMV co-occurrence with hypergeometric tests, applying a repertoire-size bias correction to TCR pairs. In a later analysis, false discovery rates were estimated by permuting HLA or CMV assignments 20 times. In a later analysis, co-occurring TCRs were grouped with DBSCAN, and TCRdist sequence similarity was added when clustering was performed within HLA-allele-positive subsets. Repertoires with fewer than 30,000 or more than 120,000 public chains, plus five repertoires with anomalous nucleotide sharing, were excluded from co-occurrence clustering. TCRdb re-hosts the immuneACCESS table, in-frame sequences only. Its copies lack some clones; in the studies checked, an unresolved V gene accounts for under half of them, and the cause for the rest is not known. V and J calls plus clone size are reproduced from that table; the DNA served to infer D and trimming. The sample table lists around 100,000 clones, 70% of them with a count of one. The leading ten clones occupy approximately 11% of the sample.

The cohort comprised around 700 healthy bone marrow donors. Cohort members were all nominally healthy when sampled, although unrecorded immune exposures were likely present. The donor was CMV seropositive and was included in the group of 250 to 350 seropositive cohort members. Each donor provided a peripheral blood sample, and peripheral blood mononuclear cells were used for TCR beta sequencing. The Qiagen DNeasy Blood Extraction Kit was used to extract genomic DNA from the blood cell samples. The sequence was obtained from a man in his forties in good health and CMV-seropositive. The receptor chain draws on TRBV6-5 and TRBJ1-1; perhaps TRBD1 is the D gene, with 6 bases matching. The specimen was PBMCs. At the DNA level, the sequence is TGTGCCAGCAGTTACGGACAGATGAACACTGAAGCTTTCTTT. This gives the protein CASSYGQMNTEAFF.